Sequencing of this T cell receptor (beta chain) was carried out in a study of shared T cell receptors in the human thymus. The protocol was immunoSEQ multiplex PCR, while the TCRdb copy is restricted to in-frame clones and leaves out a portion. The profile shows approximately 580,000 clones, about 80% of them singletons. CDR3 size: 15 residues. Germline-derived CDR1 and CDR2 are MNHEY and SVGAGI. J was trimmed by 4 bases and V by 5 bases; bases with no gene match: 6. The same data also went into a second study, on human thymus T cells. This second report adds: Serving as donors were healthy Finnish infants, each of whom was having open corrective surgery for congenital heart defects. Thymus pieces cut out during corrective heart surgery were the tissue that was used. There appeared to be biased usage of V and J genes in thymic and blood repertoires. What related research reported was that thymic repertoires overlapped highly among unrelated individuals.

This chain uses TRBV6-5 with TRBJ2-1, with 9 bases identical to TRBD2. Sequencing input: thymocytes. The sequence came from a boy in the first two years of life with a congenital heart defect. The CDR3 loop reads CASSLAGWEYNEQFF. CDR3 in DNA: TGTGCCAGCAGTCTAGCGGGATGGGAGTACAATGAGCAGTTCTTC.